This T cell receptor (beta chain) originates from a study of blood T cell repertoires in COVID-19. The wider study: T cells, B-cell-depleted T cells, or PBMCs provided the cDNA or gDNA that served as material.

This CDR3 is 13 amino acids long. The junction had 5 bases not matched to a gene; V was cut back by 6 bases and J by 4 bases. Germline CDR1 reads MDHEN; CDR2 reads SYDVKM. For this clone: Other DNA variants within this sample encode the same CDR3.

In the authors' methods: How many nucleated cells were present was estimated from reference gene primer amplification. The protocol was immunoSEQ multiplex PCR, while the TCRdb copy is restricted to in-frame clones and leaves out a portion. That table is the source of V, J and clone size, and D and trimming were worked out from the DNA. The sample shows 200,000 to 300,000 clones, 70% to 85% of them seen only once. V and J are TRBV28 and TRBJ2-5; 7 nucleotides agree with TRBD1. The receptor was derived from a man in his forties who had recovered from COVID-19. Sequences were obtained from peripheral blood. CDR3 loop: CASSLGQRETQYF. CDR3 nucleotides: TGTGCCAGCAGCCTGGGACAGCGAGAGACCCAGTACTTC.